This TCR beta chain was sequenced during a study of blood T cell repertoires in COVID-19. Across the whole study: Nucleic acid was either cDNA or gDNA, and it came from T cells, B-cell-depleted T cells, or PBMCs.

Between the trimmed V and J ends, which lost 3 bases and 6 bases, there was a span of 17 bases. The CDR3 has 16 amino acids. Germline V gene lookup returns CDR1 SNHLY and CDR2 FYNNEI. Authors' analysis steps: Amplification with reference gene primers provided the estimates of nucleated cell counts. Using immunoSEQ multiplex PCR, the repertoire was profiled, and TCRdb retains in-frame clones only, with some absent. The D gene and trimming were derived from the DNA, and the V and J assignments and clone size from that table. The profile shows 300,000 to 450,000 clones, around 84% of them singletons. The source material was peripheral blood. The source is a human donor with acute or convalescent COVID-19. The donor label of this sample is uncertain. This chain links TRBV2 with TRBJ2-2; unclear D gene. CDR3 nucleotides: TGTGCCAGCAGTGACCAGGTATCCTCCCTGTCCGGGGAGCTGTTTTTT. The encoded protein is CASSDQVSSLSGELFF.